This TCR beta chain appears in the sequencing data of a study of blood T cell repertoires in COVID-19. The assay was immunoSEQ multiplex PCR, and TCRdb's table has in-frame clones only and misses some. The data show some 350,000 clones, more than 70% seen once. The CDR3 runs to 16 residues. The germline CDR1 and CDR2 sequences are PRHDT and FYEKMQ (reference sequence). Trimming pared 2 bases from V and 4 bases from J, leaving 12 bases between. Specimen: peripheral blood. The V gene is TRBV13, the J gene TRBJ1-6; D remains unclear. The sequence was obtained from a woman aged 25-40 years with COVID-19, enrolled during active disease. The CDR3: CASSLLRAGYNSPLHF. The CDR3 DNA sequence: TGTGCCAGCAGCTTACTCCGGGCGGGTTATAATTCACCCCTCCACTTT.